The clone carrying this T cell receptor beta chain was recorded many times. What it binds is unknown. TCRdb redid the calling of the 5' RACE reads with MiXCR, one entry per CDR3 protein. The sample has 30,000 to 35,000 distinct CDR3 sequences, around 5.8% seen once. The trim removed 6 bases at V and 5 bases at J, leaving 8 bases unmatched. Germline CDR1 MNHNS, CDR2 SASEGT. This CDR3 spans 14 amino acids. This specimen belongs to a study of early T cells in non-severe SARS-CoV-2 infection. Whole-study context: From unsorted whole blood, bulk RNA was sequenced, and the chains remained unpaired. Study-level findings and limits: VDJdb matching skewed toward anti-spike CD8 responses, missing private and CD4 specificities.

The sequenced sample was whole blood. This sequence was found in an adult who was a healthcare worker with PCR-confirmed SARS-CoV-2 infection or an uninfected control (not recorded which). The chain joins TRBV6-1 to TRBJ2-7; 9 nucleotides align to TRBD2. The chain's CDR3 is CASRPGTSPNEQYF. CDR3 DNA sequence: TGTGCCAGCAGGCCCGGGACTAGCCCAAACGAGCAGTACTTC.